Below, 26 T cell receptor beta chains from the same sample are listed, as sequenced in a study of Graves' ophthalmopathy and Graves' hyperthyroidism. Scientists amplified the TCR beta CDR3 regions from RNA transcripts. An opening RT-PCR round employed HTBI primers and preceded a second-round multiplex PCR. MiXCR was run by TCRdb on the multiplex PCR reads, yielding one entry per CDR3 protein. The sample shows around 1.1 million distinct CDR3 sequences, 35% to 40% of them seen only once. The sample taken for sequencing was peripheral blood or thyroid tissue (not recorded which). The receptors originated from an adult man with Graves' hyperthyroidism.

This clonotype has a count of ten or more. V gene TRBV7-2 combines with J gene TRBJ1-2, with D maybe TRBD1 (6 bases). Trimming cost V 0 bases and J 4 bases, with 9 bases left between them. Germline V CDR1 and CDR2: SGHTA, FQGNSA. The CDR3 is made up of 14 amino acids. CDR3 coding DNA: TGTGCCAGCAGCTTAGCGGGGGGCGCCTATGGCTACACCTTC. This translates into CASSLAGGAYGYTF.

CDR3 in amino acids: CASSTTGTARQTQYF. The CDR3 DNA follows: TGTGCCAGCAGCACTACCGGGACAGCCCGGCAGACCCAGTACTTC. The genes are TRBV11-1 and TRBJ2-5, with TRBD1 identical over 7 bases. The ends lost 5 bases at V and 6 bases at J; junction bases unmatched: 12. The V gene's germline CDR1 is SGHAT and CDR2 FQDESV (reference sequence). This CDR3 has 15 amino acids.

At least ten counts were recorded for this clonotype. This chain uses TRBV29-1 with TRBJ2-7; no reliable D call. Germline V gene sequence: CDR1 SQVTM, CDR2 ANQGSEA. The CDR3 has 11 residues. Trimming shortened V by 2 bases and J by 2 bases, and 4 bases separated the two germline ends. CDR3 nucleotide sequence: TGCAGCGTTGAATCTCCCTACGAGCAGTACTTC. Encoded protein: CSVESPYEQYF.

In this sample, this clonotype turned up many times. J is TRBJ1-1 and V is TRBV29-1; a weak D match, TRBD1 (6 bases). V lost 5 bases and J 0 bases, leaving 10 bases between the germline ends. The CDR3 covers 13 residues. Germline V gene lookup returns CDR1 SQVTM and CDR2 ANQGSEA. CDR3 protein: CSVSTGVNTEAFF. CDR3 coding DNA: TGCAGCGTTTCGACAGGAGTGAACACTGAAGCTTTCTTT.

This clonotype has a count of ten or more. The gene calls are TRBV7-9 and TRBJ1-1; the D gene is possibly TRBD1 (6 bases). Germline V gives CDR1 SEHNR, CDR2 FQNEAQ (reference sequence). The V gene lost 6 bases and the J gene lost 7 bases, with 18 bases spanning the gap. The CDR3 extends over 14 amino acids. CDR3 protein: CASRKRQESFEAFF. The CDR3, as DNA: TGTGCCAGCAGAAAACGACAGGAAAGCTTTGAAGCTTTCTTT.

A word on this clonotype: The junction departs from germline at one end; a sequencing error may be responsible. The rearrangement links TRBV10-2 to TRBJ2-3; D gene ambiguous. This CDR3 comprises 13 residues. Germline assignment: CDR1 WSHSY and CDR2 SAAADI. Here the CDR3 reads CTSRGKATDTQYF. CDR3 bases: TGCACCAGCAGAGGTAAAGCCACAGATACGCAGTATTTT.

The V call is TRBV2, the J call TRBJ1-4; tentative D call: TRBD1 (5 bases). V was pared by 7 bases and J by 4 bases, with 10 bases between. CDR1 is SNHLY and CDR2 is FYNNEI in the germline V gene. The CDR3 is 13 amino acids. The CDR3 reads CASTGTLNEKLFF. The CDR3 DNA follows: TGTGCCAGCACCGGGACGCTTAATGAAAAACTGTTTTTT.

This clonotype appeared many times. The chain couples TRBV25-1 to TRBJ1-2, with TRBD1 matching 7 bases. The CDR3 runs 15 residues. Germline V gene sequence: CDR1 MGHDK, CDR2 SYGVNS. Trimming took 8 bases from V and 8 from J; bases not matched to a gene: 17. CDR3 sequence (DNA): TGTGCCAGCCGCCCTGAGGGGGCCCTGGGTAGAGGCTACACCTTC. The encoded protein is CASRPEGALGRGYTF.

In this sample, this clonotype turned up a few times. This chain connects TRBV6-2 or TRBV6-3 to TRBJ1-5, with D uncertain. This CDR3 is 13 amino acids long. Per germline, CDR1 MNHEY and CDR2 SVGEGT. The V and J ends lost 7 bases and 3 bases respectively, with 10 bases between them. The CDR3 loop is CASTGKFNQPQHF. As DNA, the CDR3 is TGTGCCAGCACCGGGAAATTCAATCAGCCCCAGCATTTT.

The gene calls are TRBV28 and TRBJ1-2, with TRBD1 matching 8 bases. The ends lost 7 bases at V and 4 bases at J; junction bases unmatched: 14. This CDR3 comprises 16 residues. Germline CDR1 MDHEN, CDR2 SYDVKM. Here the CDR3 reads CASTPHSPGTGYGYTF. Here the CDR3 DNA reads TGTGCCAGCACCCCTCACTCTCCCGGGACAGGCTATGGCTACACCTTC.

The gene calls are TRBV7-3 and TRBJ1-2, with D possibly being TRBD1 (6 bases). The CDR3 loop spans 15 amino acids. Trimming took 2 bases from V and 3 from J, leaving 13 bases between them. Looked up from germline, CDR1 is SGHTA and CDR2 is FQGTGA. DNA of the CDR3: TGTGCCAGCAGCTTAGACAGGACAGTTTACTATGGCTACACCTTC. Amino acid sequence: CASSLDRTVYYGYTF.

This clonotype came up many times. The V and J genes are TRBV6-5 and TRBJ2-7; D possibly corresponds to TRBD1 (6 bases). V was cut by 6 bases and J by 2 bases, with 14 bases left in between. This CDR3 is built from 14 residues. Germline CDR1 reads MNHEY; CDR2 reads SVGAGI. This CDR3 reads CASSTLGQPYEQYF. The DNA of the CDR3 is TGTGCCAGCAGCACCCTCGGACAGCCCTACGAGCAGTACTTC.

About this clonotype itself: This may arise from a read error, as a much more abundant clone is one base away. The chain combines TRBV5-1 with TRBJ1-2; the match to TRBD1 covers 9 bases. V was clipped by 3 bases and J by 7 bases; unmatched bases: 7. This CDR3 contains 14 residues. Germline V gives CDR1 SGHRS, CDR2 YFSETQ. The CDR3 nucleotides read TGCGCCAGCAGCTCGGGACAGGGAGTAGGTGGCTACACCTTC. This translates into CASSSGQGVGGYTF.

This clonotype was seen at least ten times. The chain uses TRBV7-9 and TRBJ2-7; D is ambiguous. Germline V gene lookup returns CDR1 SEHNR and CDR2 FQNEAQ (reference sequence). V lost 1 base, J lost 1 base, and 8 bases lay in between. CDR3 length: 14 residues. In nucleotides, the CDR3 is TGTGCCAGCAGCTTAGAGTCTGGTTCCTACGAGCAGTACTTC. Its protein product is CASSLESGSYEQYF. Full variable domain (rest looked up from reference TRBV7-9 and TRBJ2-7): DTGVSQNPRHKITKRGQNVTFRCDPISEHNRLYWYRQTLGQGPEFLTYFQNEAQLEKSRLLSDRFSAERPKGSFSTLEIQRTEQGDSAMYLCASSLESGSYEQYFGPGTRLTVT.

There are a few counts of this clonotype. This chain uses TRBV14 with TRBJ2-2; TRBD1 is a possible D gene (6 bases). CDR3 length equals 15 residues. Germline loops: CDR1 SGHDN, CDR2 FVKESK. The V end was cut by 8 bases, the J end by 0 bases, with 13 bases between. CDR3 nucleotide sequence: TGTGCCAGCCGGAACGGGACAACGAACACCGGGGAGCTGTTTTTT. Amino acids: CASRNGTTNTGELFF.

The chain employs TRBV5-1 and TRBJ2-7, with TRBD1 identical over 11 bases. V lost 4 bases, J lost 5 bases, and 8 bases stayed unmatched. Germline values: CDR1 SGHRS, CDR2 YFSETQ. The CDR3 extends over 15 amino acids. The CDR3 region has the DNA TGCGCCAGCAGCCCCCGGACAGGGGGCAAGAACGAGCAGTACTTC. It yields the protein CASSPRTGGKNEQYF.

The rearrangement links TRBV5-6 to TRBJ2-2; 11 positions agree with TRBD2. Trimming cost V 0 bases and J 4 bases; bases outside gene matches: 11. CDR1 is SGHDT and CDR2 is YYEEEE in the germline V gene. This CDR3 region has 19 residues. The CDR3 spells CASSLAASGGSRGTGELFF. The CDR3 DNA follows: TGTGCCAGCAGCTTGGCGGCTAGCGGGGGGTCGCGAGGCACCGGGGAGCTGTTTTTT.

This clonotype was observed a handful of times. Here the CDR3 reads CSAPARGPYEQSGELFF. DNA of the CDR3: TGCAGTGCTCCCGCCCGGGGCCCCTACGAACAGAGCGGGGAGCTGTTTTTT. J is TRBJ2-2 and V is TRBV20-1; D may match TRBD1 or TRBD2 (5 bases each). Trimming left V 5 bases short and J 7 bases short, with 26 bases between. CDR1 DFQATT and CDR2 SNEGSKA come from the germline V gene (reference sequence). The length of the CDR3 is 17 residues.

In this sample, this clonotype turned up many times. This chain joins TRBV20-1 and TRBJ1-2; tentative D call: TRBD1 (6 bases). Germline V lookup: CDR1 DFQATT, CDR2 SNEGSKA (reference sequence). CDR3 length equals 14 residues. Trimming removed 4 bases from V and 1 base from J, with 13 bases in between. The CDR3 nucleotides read TGCAGTGCTAAGACAGGAGACCTTAACTATGGCTACACCTTC. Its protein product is CSAKTGDLNYGYTF.

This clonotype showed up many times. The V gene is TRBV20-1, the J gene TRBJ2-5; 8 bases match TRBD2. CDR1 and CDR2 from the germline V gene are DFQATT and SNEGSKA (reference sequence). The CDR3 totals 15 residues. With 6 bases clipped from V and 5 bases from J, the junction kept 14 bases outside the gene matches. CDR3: CSAEVRTSLWETQYF. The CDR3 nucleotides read TGCAGTGCCGAGGTGCGGACTAGCCTCTGGGAGACCCAGTACTTC.

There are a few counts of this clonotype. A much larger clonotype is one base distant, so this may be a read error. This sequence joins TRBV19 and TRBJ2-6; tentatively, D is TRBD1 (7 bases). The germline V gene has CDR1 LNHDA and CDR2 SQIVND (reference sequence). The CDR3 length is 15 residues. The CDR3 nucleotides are TGTGCCAGTAGTGCCCAGGGGGGTGGGGCCAACATCCTGACTTTC. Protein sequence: CASSAQGGGANILTF.

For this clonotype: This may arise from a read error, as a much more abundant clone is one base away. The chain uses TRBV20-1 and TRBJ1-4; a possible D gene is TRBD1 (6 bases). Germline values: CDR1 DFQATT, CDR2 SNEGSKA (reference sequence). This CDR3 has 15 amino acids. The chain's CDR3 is CNALDSHETNEKLFF. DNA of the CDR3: TGCAATGCTTTGGACAGTCACGAAACTAATGAAAAACTGTTTTTT.

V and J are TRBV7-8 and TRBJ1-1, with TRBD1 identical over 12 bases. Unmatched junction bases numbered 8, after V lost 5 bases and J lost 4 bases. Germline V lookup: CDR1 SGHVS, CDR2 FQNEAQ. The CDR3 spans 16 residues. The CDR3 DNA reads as TGTGCCAGCAGCCCGGGACAGGGGGCCGGGATCACTGAAGCTTTCTTT. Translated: CASSPGQGAGITEAFF.

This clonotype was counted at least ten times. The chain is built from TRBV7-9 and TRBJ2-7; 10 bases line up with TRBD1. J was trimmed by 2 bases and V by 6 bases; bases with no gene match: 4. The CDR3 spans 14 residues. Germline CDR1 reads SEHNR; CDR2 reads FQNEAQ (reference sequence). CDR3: CASRTDRGTYEQYF. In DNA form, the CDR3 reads TGTGCCAGCAGGACGGACAGGGGGACCTACGAGCAGTACTTC.

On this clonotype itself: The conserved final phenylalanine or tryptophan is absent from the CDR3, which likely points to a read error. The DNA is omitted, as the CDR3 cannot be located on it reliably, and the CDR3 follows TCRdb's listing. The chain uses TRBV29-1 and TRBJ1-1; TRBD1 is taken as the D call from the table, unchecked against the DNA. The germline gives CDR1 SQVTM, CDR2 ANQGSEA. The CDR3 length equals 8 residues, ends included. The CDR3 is CSVEGRDR.

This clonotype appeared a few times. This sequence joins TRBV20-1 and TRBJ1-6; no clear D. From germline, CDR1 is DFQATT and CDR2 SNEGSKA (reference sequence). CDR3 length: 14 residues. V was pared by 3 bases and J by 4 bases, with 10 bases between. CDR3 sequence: CSASDGVYNSPLHF. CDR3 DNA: TGCAGTGCTAGCGACGGGGTGTATAATTCACCCCTCCACTTT.